This T cell receptor beta chain emerged from a study of shared clonotypes between healthy human individuals. CD45RO-negative, CCR7-positively selected cells formed the naive CD8 fraction, excluding terminally differentiated effector memory CD45RA+ cells. CDR3 length: 12 amino acids. Germline values: CDR1 LNHDA, CDR2 SQIVND (reference sequence). The ends were cut back, 9 bases at V and 7 bases at J, with 10 bases in the middle. This table comes from immunoSEQ multiplex PCR, and its TCRdb copy is limited to in-frame clones, with some not included. The table records 1.5 million to 2.5 million clones, roughly 94% of them present only once. About this clone: Antigen specificity is unknown. The identical CDR3 is also encoded by other nucleotide sequences in the sample.

Study-level findings and limits: Represented genetic and exposure-history diversity was restricted by having few donors. The study's rarefaction showed incomplete sorted-subset sequencing despite large depth.

The material sequenced was naive CD8+ T cells sorted from blood. The sequence was collected from a young man in good health. The genes are TRBV19 and TRBJ1-6; D is perhaps TRBD1 (5 bases). The CDR3 reads CASGTGNSPLHF. The CDR3 region has the DNA TGTGCCAGCGGGACCGGAAATTCACCCCTCCACTTT. Full variable domain (missing parts from reference TRBV19 and TRBJ1-6): DGGITQSPKYLFRKEGQNVTLSCEQNLNHDAMYWYRQDPGQGLRLIYYSQIVNDFQKGDIAEGYSVSREKKESFPLTVTSAQKNPTAFYLCASGTGNSPLHFGNGTRLTVT.